A single sample is the source of the 17 T cell receptor beta chains below, sequenced in a study of breast tumors, draining lymph nodes, adjacent tissues. One entry per CDR3 protein results from TCRdb running MiXCR on the multiplex PCR reads. The table includes fewer than 300,000 distinct CDR3 sequences, about 34% detected once. Breast cancer patients provided tissue from their axillary draining lymph nodes. Source material: axillary lymph node tissue. The receptors derive from a female donor with breast cancer. Some clones in this sample may be carry-over from other donors' samples.

This rearrangement joins TRBV6-6 to TRBJ2-3, with D possibly being TRBD1 (6 bases). This CDR3 comprises 13 residues. Between the trimmed V and J ends, which lost 8 bases and 11 bases, there was a span of 20 bases. Germline CDR1 and CDR2: MNHNY and SVGAGI (reference sequence). The CDR3 region is CASLLAGVNEQYF. The CDR3 DNA follows: TGTGCCAGCCTCCTGGCAGGGGTAAATGAGCAGTATTTT.

This clonotype was detected many times. The chain carries TRBV6-4 and TRBJ2-5; D perhaps matches TRBD2 (6 bases). This CDR3 has 16 residues. The V end lost 2 bases, the J end lost 1 base, and 14 bases lay between the germline ends. Germline V gives CDR1 MRHNA, CDR2 SNTAGT. The CDR3 protein is CASSDRGTGPQETQYF. As DNA, the CDR3 is TGTGCCAGCAGTGACCGAGGGACTGGACCCCAAGAGACCCAGTACTTC.

Turning to this clonotype: A much larger clonotype is one base distant, so this may be a read error. The CDR3 region has the DNA TGTGCCAGCAGCCCTCCAGGAGCGGCAGTTGAGACCCAGTACTTC. Amino acids: CASSPPGAAVETQYF. This rearrangement joins TRBV11-3 to TRBJ2-5; TRBD2 might be the D (5 bases). V lost 5 bases, J lost 5 bases, and 18 bases lay in between. Per germline, CDR1 SGHNT and CDR2 YENEEA. CDR3 length equals 15 residues.

In its sample, this clonotype was seen many times. The chain uses TRBV20-1 and TRBJ2-3, with TRBD1 as a possible D gene (5 bases). V lost 6 bases and J lost 4, with 11 bases in between. The CDR3 covers 12 residues. The germline CDR1 and CDR2 sequences are DFQATT and SNEGSKA (reference sequence). The CDR3 loop reads CSATRQSDTQYF. CDR3 in DNA: TGCAGTGCAACTCGACAGTCAGATACGCAGTATTTT.

The V and J genes are TRBV9 and TRBJ2-5; 8 bases align to TRBD2. With 0 bases clipped from V and 4 bases from J, the junction kept 2 bases outside the gene matches. Germline V gene sequence: CDR1 SGDLS, CDR2 YYNGEE. The length of the CDR3 is 14 residues. In nucleotides, the CDR3 is TGTGCCAGCAGCGTAGGGCTAGCGGGAGAGACCCAGTACTTC. Translation gives CASSVGLAGETQYF.

This clonotype came up many times. The CDR3 DNA follows: TGTGCCACCAGCAGAGTTCACAATGAGCAGTTCTTC. It codes for CATSRVHNEQFF. This chain joins TRBV15 and TRBJ2-1; D gene uncertain. Per the germline V gene, CDR1 is LNHNV and CDR2 is YYDKDF (reference sequence). The V gene lost 1 base and the J gene lost 5 bases, with 3 bases spanning the gap. The CDR3 is made up of 12 amino acids.

The CDR3 DNA reads TGCGCCAGCAGCCAAGAGCCGGGACAGGGACATGGCTACACCTTC. Protein: CASSQEPGQGHGYTF. The chain couples TRBV4-1 to TRBJ1-2; 9 nucleotides align to TRBD1. V was clipped by 0 bases and J by 6 bases; unmatched bases: 5. Germline-derived CDR1 and CDR2 are MGHRA and YSYEKL. CDR3 length: 15 residues.

This clonotype was detected only once. The chain couples TRBV24-1 to TRBJ2-1; D unclear. CDR3 length: 8 amino acids. Germline V gene data show CDR1 as KGHDR and CDR2 as SFDVKD. Trimming stripped 8 bases from V and 8 bases from J, with 0 bases between. This CDR3 is CATNEQFF. The CDR3 DNA reads TGTGCCACCAATGAGCAGTTCTTC.

This clonotype came up many times. The J gene is TRBJ1-1, the V gene TRBV2; D is ambiguous. Germline V lookup: CDR1 SNHLY, CDR2 FYNNEI. This CDR3 is 14 amino acids long. The V end lost 1 base, the J end lost 4 bases, and 10 bases lay between the germline ends. The CDR3 loop reads CASSEGRAATEAFF. In nucleotides, the CDR3 is TGTGCCAGCAGTGAAGGCAGAGCGGCCACTGAAGCTTTCTTT.

This clonotype was counted ten times or more. The chain has TRBV5-1 and TRBJ2-2; 8 nucleotides agree with TRBD1. CDR3 length: 15 residues. The germline V gene encodes CDR1 SGHRS and CDR2 YFSETQ. J was trimmed by 6 bases and V by 0 bases; bases with no gene match: 4. CDR3: CASSLGQGASGELFF. CDR3 in DNA: TGCGCCAGCAGCTTGGGGCAGGGGGCGTCCGGGGAGCTGTTTTTT.

The rearrangement uses TRBV15 and TRBJ2-7; the D call may be TRBD1 or TRBD2 (5 bases each). The germline gives CDR1 LNHNV, CDR2 YYDKDF (reference sequence). The CDR3 totals 14 residues. Trimming stripped 3 bases from V and 9 bases from J, with 18 bases between. CDR3 bases: TGTGCCACCAGCAGCTCGGGACCGAGCCTCGCGCAGTACTTC. This translates into CATSSSGPSLAQYF.

This clonotype was seen at least ten times. The chain combines TRBV20-1 with TRBJ2-7; the D is unclear. The CDR3 is made up of 13 amino acids. Trimming cost V 7 bases and J 0 bases, with 13 bases left between them. The germline V gene encodes CDR1 DFQATT and CDR2 SNEGSKA (reference sequence). The CDR3 region has the DNA TGCAGTGGGGCAGGAGAGAACTCCTACGAGCAGTACTTC. It codes for CSGAGENSYEQYF.

To note about this clonotype: This may come from a read error, since a much larger clone is one base off. V is TRBV20-1 and J is TRBJ2-1; TRBD2 agrees at 11 bases. Trimming cost V 7 bases and J 9 bases; bases outside gene matches: 11. Germline V gene data show CDR1 as DFQATT and CDR2 as SNEGSKA (reference sequence). There are 14 residues in the CDR3. DNA of the CDR3: TGCAGTGGGACGACTAGCGGGATTGTTACTGAGCAGTTCTTC. Protein: CSGTTSGIVTEQFF.

The chain joins TRBV6-5 to TRBJ2-5, with 7 positions matching TRBD1. Unmatched junction bases numbered 14, after V lost 1 base and J lost 9 bases. Germline V gene data show CDR1 as MNHEY and CDR2 as SVGAGI. This CDR3 comprises 16 residues. Here the CDR3 DNA reads TGTGCCAGCAGTTACTTACGACAGGGTAGGCTCAGGGCCCAGTACTTC. Protein: CASSYLRQGRLRAQYF.

The CDR3 DNA reads TGTGCCAGCAGCTCTCGGTTCGGGGGCGGAAACACTGAAGCTTTCTTT. It is translated as CASSSRFGGGNTEAFF. The J gene is TRBJ1-1, the V gene TRBV11-3; a possible D gene is TRBD1 (6 bases). The CDR3 is 16 residues long. V lost 4 bases to trimming and J lost 2 bases, with 17 bases between them. Germline lookup yields CDR1 SGHNT and CDR2 YENEEA.

Ten or more counts support this clonotype. The chain recombines TRBV6-5 with TRBJ1-2, with D maybe TRBD1 (6 bases). V lost 6 bases to trimming and J lost 6 bases, with 14 bases between them. CDR3 length: 13 residues. Germline lookup yields CDR1 MNHEY and CDR2 SVGAGI. CDR3 in amino acids: CASRTGNQHGYTF. CDR3 bases: TGTGCCAGCAGAACAGGGAATCAGCATGGCTACACCTTC.

This clonotype was counted at least ten times. The genes are TRBV20-1 and TRBJ2-2; TRBD2 matches 14 bases. Trimming removed 6 bases from V and 3 bases from J; junction bases left unmatched: 6. The length of the CDR3 is 16 residues. CDR1 and CDR2 from the germline V gene are DFQATT and SNEGSKA (reference sequence). The CDR3 sequence: CSAPGTSGSYTGELFF. The CDR3 region has the DNA TGCAGTGCGCCCGGGACTAGCGGGAGTTACACCGGGGAGCTGTTTTTT.